This section outlines one T cell receptor beta chain sequence together with its context. Its target is not known. Reverse transcribing all isolated RNA meant expressed TCRB transcripts were sequenced. The table came from immunoSEQ multiplex PCR; TCRdb's copy has only in-frame clones and leaves some out. Of about 240,000 clones listed, 27% are singletons. These data originate in a study of beta chain features in type 1 diabetes. Study in general: Sorted cells numbering under 140,000,000 were examined across all samples. Study-level findings and limits: Equally in patients and controls, PCR might preferentially amplify shorter templates.

The length of the CDR3 is 16 residues. The germline gives CDR1 WNHNN, CDR2 SYGVQD (reference sequence). Trimming left V 2 bases short and J 1 base short, with 12 bases between. The rearrangement joins TRBV10-1 to TRBJ2-1; tentatively, D is TRBD2 (6 bases). This TCR was recovered from a man between 25 and 39 years old in good health. Sequenced material: central memory CD4+ T cells from blood. DNA of the CDR3: TGCGCCAGCAGTGAGAGGAGGGTTACGTCCTACAATGAGCAGTTCTTC. It yields the protein CASSERRVTSYNEQFF.